This T cell receptor (beta chain) was recorded in a study of T cell responses to AZD1222 COVID-19 vaccine. Study in general: Second-dose intervals of approximately 4 or approximately 12 weeks were pooled.

Notes on this clone: Its cognate antigen is unknown.

General study points: Spike-specific TCRs gained breadth and depth after people received two AZD1222 doses. Unmutated variant regions reportedly attract nearly half of all spike-specific TCRs. The donor cohort was predominantly white British with a female majority, and clonal diversity may have been underestimated.

V was shortened by 0 bases and J by 7 bases, with 10 bases between the two germline ends. CDR3 length: 15 amino acids. Germline V lookup: CDR1 LNHDA, CDR2 SQIVND (reference sequence). TCRdb's copy holds only in-frame clones and misses some; the assay was immunoSEQ multiplex PCR. The table shows about 110,000 clones, with around 90% occurring only once. The sequences come from peripheral blood, collected on day 0 of AZD1222 vaccination. The receptor was isolated from an adult in good health. The V gene is TRBV19, the J gene TRBJ1-6; D unresolved. CDR3 protein: CASSIDQAANSPLHF. CDR3 coding DNA: TGTGCCAGTAGTATAGATCAGGCCGCGAATTCACCCCTCCACTTT.